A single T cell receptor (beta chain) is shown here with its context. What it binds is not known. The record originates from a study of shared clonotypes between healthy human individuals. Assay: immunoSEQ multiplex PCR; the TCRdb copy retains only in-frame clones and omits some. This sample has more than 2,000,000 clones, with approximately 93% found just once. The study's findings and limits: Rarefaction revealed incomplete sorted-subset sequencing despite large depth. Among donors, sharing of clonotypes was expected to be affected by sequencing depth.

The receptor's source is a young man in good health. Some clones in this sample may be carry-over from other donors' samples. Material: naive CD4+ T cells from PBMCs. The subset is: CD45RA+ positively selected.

The CDR3 spells CASSQGVPYTGELFF. The CDR3 coding sequence is TGTGCCAGCAGCCAAGGGGTCCCGTACACCGGGGAGCTGTTTTTT. J is TRBJ2-2 and V is TRBV7-3; the D gene is possibly TRBD1 (5 bases). Germline V gives CDR1 SGHTA, CDR2 FQGTGA. CDR3 length: 15 residues. V was cut by 5 bases and J by 3 bases, with 13 bases left in between.